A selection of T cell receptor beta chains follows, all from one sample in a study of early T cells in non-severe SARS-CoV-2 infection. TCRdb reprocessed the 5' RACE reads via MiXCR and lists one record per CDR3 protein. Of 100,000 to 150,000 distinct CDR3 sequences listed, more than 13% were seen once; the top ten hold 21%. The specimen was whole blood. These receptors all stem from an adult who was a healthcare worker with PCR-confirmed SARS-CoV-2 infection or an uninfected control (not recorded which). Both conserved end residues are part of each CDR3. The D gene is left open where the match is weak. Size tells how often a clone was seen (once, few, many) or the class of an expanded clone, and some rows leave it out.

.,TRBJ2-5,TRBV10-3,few,CAIRPDDQETQYF,TGTGCCATCAGGCCGGATGATCAAGAGACCCAGTACTTC
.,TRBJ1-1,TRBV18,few,CASSPIREETEAFF,TGTGCCAGCTCACCAATAAGGGAGGAGACTGAAGCTTTCTTT
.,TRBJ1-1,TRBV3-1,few,CASSPRAVFTEAFF,TGTGCCAGCAGCCCCCGGGCCGTATTCACTGAAGCTTTCTTT
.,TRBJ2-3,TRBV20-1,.,CSATPTRESLLTDTQYF,TGCAGTGCTACCCCAACCCGGGAAAGCCTACTCACAGATACGCAGTATTTT
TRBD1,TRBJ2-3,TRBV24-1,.,CATSDAQGAGDTQYF,TGTGCCACCAGTGATGCACAGGGGGCGGGAGATACGCAGTATTTT
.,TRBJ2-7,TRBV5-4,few,CASSLRGSLEQYF,TGTGCCAGCAGCTTGCGGGGTTCACTCGAGCAGTACTTC
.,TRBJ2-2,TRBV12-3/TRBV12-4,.,CASSFSAPSENTGELFF,TGTGCCAGCAGTTTCTCGGCACCGAGTGAGAACACCGGGGAGCTGTTTTTT
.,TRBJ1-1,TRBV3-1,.,CASSLGSTEAFF,TGTGCCAGCAGCCTAGGGAGCACTGAAGCTTTCTTT
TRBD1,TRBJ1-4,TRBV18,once,CASSPQTGQGRLEKLFF,TGTGCCAGCTCACCGCAGACCGGACAGGGGAGGTTAGAAAAACTGTTTTTT
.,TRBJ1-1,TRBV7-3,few,CASSLGVFGGMNTEAFF,TGTGCCAGCAGCCTGGGGGTTTTTGGGGGCATGAACACTGAAGCTTTCTTT
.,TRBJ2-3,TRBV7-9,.,CASTSGGGPTDTQYF,TGTGCCAGCACCTCTGGGGGGGGGCCGACAGATACGCAGTATTTT
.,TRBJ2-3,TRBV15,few,CATRDSGTDTQYF,TGTGCCACCCGGGACTCAGGCACAGATACGCAGTATTTT
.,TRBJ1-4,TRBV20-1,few,CSARKPFATNEKLFF,TGCAGTGCTAGAAAACCCTTTGCAACTAATGAAAAACTGTTTTTT
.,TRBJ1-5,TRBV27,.,CASSLSATQSQHF,TGTGCCAGCAGTTTATCGGCCACCCAGTCCCAGCATTTT
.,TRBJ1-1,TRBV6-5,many,CASSYDHNTEAFF,TGTGCCAGCAGTTACGACCACAACACTGAAGCTTTCTTT
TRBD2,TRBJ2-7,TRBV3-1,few,CASSLTSGGAEQYF,TGTGCCAGCAGCCTTACTAGCGGGGGGGCCGAGCAGTACTTC
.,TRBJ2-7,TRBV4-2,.,CASSQPGLLYEQYF,TGTGCCAGCAGCCAACCGGGACTTTTATACGAGCAGTACTTC
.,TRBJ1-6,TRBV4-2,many,CASSPPQGSYNSPLHF,TGTGCCAGCAGCCCCCCCCAGGGGTCCTATAATTCACCCCTCCACTTT
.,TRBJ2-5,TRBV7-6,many,CASSFILETQYF,TGTGCCAGCAGCTTCATTTTAGAGACCCAGTACTTC
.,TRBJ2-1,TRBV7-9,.,CASSLFPRADEQFF,TGTGCCAGCAGCCTATTCCCAAGGGCGGATGAGCAGTTCTTC
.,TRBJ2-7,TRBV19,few,CASSITGAKTHRPYEQYF,TGTGCCAGTAGTATCACCGGGGCCAAAACACACCGACCCTACGAGCAGTACTTC
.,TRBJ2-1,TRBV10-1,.,CASSESRGPFNEQFF,TGCGCCAGCAGTGAGTCGAGGGGACCCTTCAATGAGCAGTTCTTC
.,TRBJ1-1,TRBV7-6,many,CASSLEENTEAFF,TGTGCCAGCAGCTTAGAGGAGAACACTGAAGCTTTCTTT
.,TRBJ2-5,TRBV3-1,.,CASSQGGHFQETQYF,TGTGCCAGCAGCCAAGGGGGACACTTCCAAGAGACCCAGTACTTC
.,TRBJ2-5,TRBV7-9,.,CASSVLTGAQETQYF,TGTGCCAGCAGCGTACTCACGGGGGCCCAAGAGACCCAGTACTTC